This TCR beta chain was sequenced in a study of blood T cell repertoires in COVID-19. Background on the study: Some COVID-19 samples were acute and others convalescent; all came from the United States, Italy and Spain. From T cells, B-cell-depleted T cells, or PBMCs came the material, which was cDNA or gDNA.

Original analysis: It was from reference gene primer amplification that nucleated cell counts were estimated. Some clones are missing from TCRdb's copy, which holds only in-frame ones; the method was immunoSEQ multiplex PCR. V and J calls and clone size are given by that table; D and trimming were obtained from the DNA. This table holds 200,000 to 250,000 clones, about 91% found once. CDR1 and CDR2 (germline): MDHEN, SYDVKM. V was clipped by 8 bases and J by 9 bases; unmatched bases: 22. The CDR3 is 18 amino acids. Sequenced sample: peripheral blood. The receptor was isolated from a man between 18 and 35 years old with active or convalescent COVID-19. J is TRBJ1-6 and V is TRBV28; TRBD1 matches 7 bases. The CDR3 DNA reads TGTGCCAGCTGTCCCCCACGACAGGGCCGTTTCGCCCGTTCACCCCTCCACTTT. It yields the protein CASCPPRQGRFARSPLHF.